These T cell receptor beta chains were read from a single sample in a study of identical twins. TCRdb called the 5' RACE reads again in MiXCR, with one record for every CDR3 protein. The table lists over 600,000 distinct CDR3 sequences, 21% of them singletons. These data were also reused for a study on T cells expressing NK-cell markers.

Sequencing used PBMCs. Receptors were obtained from a woman aged 18-29 years in good health. Both conserved end residues are trimmed from each CDR3. Clone size, where shown, is once, few, many, or a class for clones that have expanded.

TRBJ2-3	TRBV29-1	few	SVGLAGATDTQY
TRBJ2-3	TRBV20-1	many	SAARRTSGTDTQY
TRBJ2-7	TRBV18	.	ASSFDRFYEQY
TRBJ2-7	TRBV5-1	few	ASSTDISYEQY
TRBJ2-2	TRBV12-3/TRBV12-4	.	ASNRGSGTGELF
TRBJ2-5	TRBV28	few	ASSSPLAGAQTQY
TRBJ2-5	TRBV6-5	.	ASSSTGGGQETQY
TRBJ2-1	TRBV6-2/TRBV6-3	.	ASSYSTGRVYNEQF
TRBJ2-1	TRBV7-3	.	ASSLSRSGEQF
TRBJ1-5	TRBV6-5	.	ASSYTFGQPQH
TRBJ2-3	TRBV7-9	few	AGQANTQY
TRBJ2-5	TRBV20-1	few	SASGTSGEETQY
TRBJ1-5	TRBV2	.	ASVGQGDRPQH
TRBJ2-7	TRBV7-9	.	ASSQTEGGLYEQY
TRBJ2-7	TRBV6-2/TRBV6-3	few	ASSLPGLAGFSYEQY
TRBJ2-2	TRBV27	many	ASASGDTTGELF
TRBJ1-1	TRBV20-1	.	SATISTEAF
TRBJ2-3	TRBV27	.	ASSQWGPSTDTQY
TRBJ2-3	TRBV5-1	few	ASSQSRAASTDTQY
TRBJ1-6	TRBV7-6	few	ASSLLGQGGSPLH
TRBJ2-3	TRBV7-2	.	ASSSSSGQADTQY
TRBJ2-7	TRBV12-3/TRBV12-4	many	ASRSRDRGFYEQY
TRBJ2-3	TRBV15	many	ATSRDHGGTSTDTQY
TRBJ1-1	TRBV12-3/TRBV12-4	few	ASSPGRAAF
TRBJ2-5	TRBV20-1	few	SARDAAGEGETQY
TRBJ1-1	TRBV9	few	ASSGINRQGTEAF
TRBJ1-2	TRBV9	.	ASSELVGNGYT
TRBJ2-3	TRBV10-3	many	AISAASGGSDTQY
TRBJ1-2	TRBV4-1	.	ASSQYRGNYGYT
TRBJ1-1	TRBV6-1	.	ASSSDRVPHLNTEAF
TRBJ1-1	TRBV7-2	few	ASSARGAWTEAF
TRBJ2-3	TRBV7-8	.	ASSLTRIRSTDTQY
TRBJ2-1	TRBV12-3/TRBV12-4	few	ASSRTGSANEQF
TRBJ2-3	TRBV20-1	few	SARPPGLTTDTQY
TRBJ2-2	TRBV5-6	.	ASSFRGLAATGELF
TRBJ1-2	TRBV12-3/TRBV12-4	few	ASSIFVGANGYT
TRBJ2-7	TRBV6-1	.	ASGLVRLGYEQY
TRBJ1-2	TRBV29-1	.	SALEPGYYGYT
TRBJ2-3	TRBV9	many	ASSVSGGTTDTQY
TRBJ2-2	TRBV7-2	.	ASSETSGRNTGELF
TRBJ2-6	TRBV7-2	.	ASSFFPGASGANVLT